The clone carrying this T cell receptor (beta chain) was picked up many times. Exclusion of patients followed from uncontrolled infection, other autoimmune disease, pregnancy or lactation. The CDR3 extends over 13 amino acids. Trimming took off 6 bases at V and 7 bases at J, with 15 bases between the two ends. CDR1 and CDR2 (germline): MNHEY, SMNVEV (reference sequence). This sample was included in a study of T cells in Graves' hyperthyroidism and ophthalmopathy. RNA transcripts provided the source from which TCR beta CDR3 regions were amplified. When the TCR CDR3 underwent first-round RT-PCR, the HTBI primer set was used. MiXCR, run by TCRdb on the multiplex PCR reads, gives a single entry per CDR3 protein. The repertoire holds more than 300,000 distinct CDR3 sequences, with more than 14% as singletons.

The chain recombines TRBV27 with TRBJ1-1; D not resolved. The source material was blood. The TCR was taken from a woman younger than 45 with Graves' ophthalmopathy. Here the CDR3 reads CASRTPANREAFF. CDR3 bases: TGTGCCAGCAGAACACCGGCAAACCGTGAAGCTTTCTTT.